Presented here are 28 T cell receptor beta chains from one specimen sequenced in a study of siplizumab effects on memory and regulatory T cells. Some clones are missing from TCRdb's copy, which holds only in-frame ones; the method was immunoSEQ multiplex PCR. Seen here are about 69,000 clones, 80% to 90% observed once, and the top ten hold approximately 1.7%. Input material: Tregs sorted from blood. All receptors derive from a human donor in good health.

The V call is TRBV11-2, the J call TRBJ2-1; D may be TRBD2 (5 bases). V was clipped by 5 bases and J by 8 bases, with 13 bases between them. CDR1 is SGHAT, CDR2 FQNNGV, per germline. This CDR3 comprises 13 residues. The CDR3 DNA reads TGTGCCAGCAGCCGTACTAGTTCCTATGAGCAGTTCTTC. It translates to CASSRTSSYEQFF.

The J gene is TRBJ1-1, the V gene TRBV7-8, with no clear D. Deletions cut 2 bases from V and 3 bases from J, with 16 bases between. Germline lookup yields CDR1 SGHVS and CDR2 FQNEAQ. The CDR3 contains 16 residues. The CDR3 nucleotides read TGTGCCAGCAGCTTATCCGGGTGGGAGACCGACACTGAAGCTTTCTTT. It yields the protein CASSLSGWETDTEAFF.

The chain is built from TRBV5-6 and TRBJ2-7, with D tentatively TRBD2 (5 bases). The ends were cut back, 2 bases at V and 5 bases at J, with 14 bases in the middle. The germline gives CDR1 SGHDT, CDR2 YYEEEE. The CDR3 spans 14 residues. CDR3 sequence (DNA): TGTGCCAGCAGCTTTATCAGTTATAGCGACGAGCAGTACTTC. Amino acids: CASSFISYSDEQYF. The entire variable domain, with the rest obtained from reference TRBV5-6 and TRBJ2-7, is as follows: DAGVTQSPTHLIKTRGQQVTLRCSPKSGHDTVSWYQQALGQGPQFIFQYYEEEERQRGNFPDRFSGHQFPNYSSELNVNALLLGDSALYLCASSFISYSDEQYFGPGTRLTVT.

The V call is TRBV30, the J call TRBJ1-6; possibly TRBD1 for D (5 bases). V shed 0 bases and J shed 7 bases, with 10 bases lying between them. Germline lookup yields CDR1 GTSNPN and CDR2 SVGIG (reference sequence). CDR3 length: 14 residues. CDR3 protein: CAWSVPWGNSPLHF. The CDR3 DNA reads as TGTGCCTGGAGTGTACCCTGGGGCAATTCACCCCTCCACTTT.

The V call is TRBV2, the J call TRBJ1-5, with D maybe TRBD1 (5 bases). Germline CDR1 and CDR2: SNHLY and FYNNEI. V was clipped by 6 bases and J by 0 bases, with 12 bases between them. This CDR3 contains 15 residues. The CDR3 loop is CASRVQETSNQPQHF. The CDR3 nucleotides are TGTGCCAGCAGAGTACAGGAGACTAGCAATCAGCCCCAGCATTTT. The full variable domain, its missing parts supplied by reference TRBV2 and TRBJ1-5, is EPEVTQTPSHQVTQMGQEVILRCVPISNHLYFYWYRQILGQKVEFLVSFYNNEISEKSEIFDDQFSVERPDGSNFTLKIRSTKLEDSAMYFCASRVQETSNQPQHFGDGTRLSIL.

The CDR3 protein is CASSFSSNYGYTF. The CDR3 coding sequence is TGCGCCAGCAGCTTTAGCTCAAACTATGGCTACACCTTC. The chain combines TRBV5-1 with TRBJ1-2; no reliable D call. The V end lost 2 bases, the J end lost 2 bases, and 7 bases lay between the germline ends. Per germline, CDR1 SGHRS and CDR2 YFSETQ. This CDR3 has 13 amino acids.

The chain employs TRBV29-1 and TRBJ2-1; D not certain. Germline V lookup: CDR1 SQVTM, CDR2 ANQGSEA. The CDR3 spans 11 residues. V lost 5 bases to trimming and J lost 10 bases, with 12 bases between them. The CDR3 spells CSVRWALEQFF. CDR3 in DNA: TGCAGCGTTCGATGGGCGTTGGAGCAGTTCTTC.

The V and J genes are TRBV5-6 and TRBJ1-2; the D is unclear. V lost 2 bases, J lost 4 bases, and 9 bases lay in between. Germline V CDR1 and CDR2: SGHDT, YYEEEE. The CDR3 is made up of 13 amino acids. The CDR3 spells CASSFGVGYGYTF. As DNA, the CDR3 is TGTGCCAGCAGCTTTGGGGTGGGCTATGGCTACACCTTC.

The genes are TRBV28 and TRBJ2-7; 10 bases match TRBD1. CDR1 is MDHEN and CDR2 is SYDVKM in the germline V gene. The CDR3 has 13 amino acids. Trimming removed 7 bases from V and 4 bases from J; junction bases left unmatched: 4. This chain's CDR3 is CASTGTGVYEQYF. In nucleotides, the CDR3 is TGTGCCAGCACCGGGACAGGGGTTTACGAGCAGTACTTC.

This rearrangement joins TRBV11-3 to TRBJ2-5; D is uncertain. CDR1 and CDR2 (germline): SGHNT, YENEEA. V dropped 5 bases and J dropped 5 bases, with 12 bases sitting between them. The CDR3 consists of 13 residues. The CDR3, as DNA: TGTGCCAGCAGCGTTGGGGTCGGGGAGACCCAGTACTTC. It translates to CASSVGVGETQYF.

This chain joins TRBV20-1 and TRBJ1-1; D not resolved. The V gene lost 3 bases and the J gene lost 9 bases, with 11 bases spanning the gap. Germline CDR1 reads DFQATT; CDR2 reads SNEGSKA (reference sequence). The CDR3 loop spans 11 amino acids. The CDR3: CSARGPVKAFF. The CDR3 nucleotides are TGCAGTGCTAGGGGTCCAGTCAAAGCTTTCTTT.

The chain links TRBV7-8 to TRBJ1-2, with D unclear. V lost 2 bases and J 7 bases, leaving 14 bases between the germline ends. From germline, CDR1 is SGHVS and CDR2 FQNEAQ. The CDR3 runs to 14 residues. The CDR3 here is CASSLTRADSGYTF. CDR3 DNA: TGTGCCAGCAGCTTAACCCGCGCGGACTCTGGCTACACCTTC.

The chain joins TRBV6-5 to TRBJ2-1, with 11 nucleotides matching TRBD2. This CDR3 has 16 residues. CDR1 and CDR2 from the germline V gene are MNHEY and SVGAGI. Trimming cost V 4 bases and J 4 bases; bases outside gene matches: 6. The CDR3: CASSSTRLAGYNEQFF. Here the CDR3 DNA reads TGTGCCAGCAGTTCCACCCGACTAGCGGGATACAATGAGCAGTTCTTC.

The DNA of the CDR3 is TGTGCCAGCCCGAGACTAGCGGGAACCTACAATGAGCAGTTCTTC. Translated, it gives CASPRLAGTYNEQFF. The V and J genes are TRBV6-1 and TRBJ2-1, with 11 bases identical to TRBD2. The CDR3 has 15 residues. Trimming took 8 bases from V and 2 from J; bases not matched to a gene: 5. Germline V CDR1 and CDR2: MNHNS, SASEGT.

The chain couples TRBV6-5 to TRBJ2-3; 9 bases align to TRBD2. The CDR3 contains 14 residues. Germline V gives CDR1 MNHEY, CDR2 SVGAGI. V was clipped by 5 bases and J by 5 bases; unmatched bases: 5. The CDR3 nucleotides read TGTGCCAGCAGTCGTAAGCGGGGGGAAGATACGCAGTATTTT. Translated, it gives CASSRKRGEDTQYF.

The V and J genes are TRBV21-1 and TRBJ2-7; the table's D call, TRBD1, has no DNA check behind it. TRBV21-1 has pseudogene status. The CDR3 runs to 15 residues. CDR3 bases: TGTGCCAGCAGCAAAGTGGCAGGGGGCCACTACGAGCAGTACTTC. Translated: CASSKVAGGHYEQYF.

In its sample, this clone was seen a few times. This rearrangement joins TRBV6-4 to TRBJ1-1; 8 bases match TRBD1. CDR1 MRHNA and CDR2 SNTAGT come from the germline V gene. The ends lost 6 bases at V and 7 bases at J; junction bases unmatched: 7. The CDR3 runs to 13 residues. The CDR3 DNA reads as TGTGCCAGCAGCGCAACAGGGGGGAATGAAGCTTTCTTT. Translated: CASSATGGNEAFF.

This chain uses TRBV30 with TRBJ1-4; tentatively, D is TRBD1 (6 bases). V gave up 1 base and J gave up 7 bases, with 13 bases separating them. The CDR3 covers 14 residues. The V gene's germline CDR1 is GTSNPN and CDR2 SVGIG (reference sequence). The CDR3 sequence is CAWSAQTGSEKLFF. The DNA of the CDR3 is TGTGCCTGGAGTGCCCAAACAGGGAGTGAAAAACTGTTTTTT.

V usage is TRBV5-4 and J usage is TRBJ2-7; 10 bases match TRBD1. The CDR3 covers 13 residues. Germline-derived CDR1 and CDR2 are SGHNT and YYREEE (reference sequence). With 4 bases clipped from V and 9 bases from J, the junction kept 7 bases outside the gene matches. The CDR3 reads CASSLDRGRWQYF. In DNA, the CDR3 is TGTGCCAGCAGCCTGGACAGGGGGAGGTGGCAGTACTTC.

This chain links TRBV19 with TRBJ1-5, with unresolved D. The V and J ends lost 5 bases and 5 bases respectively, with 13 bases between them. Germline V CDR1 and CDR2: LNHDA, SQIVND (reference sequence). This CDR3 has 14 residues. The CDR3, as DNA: TGTGCCAGTAGTTTAGGGAGTCGGCATCAGCCCCAGCATTTT. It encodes CASSLGSRHQPQHF.

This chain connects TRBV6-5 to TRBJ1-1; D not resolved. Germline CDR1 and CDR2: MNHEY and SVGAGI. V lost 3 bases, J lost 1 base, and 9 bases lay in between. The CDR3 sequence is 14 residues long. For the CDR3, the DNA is TGTGCCAGCAGTTATGGACGGGCGAACACTGAAGCTTTCTTT. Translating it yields CASSYGRANTEAFF.

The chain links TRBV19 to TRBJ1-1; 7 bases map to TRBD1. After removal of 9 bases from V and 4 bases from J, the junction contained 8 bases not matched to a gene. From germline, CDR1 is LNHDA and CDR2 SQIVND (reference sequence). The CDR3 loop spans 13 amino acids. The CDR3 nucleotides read TGTGCCAGCCGAGACAGGGAGGCCACTGAAGCTTTCTTT. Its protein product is CASRDREATEAFF.

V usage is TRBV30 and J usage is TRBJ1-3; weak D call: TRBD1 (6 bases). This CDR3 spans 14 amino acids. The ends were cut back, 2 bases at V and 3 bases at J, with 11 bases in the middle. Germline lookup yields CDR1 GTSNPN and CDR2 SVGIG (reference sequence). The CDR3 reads CAWSRGAGGNTIYF. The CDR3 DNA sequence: TGTGCCTGGAGTAGGGGGGCGGGTGGAAACACCATATATTTT.

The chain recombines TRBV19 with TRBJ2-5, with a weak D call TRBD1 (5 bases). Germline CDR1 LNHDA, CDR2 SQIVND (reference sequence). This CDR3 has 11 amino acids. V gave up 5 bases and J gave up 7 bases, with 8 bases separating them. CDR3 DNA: TGTGCCAGTAGTTTCCAGGGGACCCAGTACTTC. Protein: CASSFQGTQYF.

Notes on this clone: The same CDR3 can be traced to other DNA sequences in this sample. The CDR3 region has the DNA TGTGCCAGCAGCGGATCCAACACTGAAGCTTTCTTT. This codes for CASSGSNTEAFF. The chain combines TRBV9 with TRBJ1-1; the D is unclear. Trimming stripped 3 bases from V and 2 bases from J, with 5 bases between. Germline lookup yields CDR1 SGDLS and CDR2 YYNGEE. This CDR3 is 12 amino acids long.

This CDR3 is CASSLAGLSSFGEAFF. Here the CDR3 DNA reads TGCGCCAGCAGCTTGGCTGGACTCTCAAGTTTTGGTGAAGCTTTCTTT. V is TRBV5-1 and J is TRBJ1-1; D is unclear. The CDR3 runs 16 residues. Germline lookup yields CDR1 SGHRS and CDR2 YFSETQ. The V and J ends lost 0 bases and 7 bases respectively, with 19 bases between them.

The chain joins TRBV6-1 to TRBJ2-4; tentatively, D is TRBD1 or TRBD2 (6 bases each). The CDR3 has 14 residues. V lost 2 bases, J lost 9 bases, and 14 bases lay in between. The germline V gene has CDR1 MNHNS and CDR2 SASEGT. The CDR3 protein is CASSERGDWGIQYF. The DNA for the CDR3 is TGTGCCAGCAGTGAAAGGGGGGATTGGGGCATTCAGTACTTC.

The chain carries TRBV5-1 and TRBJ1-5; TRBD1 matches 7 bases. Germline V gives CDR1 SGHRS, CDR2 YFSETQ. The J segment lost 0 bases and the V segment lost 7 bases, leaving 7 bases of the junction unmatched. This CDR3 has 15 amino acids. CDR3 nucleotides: TGCGCCAGCCGCTGGGACAGCTATAGCAATCAGCCCCAGCATTTT. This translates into CASRWDSYSNQPQHF.